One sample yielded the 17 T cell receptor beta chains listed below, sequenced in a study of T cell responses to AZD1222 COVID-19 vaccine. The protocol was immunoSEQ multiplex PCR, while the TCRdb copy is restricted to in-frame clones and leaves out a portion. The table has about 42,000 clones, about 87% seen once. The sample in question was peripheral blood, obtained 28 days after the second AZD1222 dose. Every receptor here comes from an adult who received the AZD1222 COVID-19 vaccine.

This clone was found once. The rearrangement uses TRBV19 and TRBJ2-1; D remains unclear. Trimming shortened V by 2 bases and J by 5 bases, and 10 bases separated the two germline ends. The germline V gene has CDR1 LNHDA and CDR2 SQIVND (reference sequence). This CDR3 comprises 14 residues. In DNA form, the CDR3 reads TGTGCCAGTAGTATAAAAGAGAGGCACAATGAGCAGTTCTTC. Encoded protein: CASSIKERHNEQFF. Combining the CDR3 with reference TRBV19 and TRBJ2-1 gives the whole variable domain DGGITQSPKYLFRKEGQNVTLSCEQNLNHDAMYWYRQDPGQGLRLIYYSQIVNDFQKGDIAEGYSVSREKKESFPLTVTSAQKNPTAFYLCASSIKERHNEQFFGPGTRLTVL.

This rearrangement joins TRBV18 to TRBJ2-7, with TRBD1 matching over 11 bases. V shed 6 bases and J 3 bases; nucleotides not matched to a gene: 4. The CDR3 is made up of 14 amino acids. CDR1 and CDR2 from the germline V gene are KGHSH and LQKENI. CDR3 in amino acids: CASSPGTGGYEQYF. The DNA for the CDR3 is TGTGCCAGCTCCCCCGGGACAGGGGGCTACGAGCAGTACTTC. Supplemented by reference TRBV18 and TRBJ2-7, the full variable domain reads NAGVMQNPRHLVRRRGQEARLRCSPMKGHSHVYWYRQLPEEGLKFMVYLQKENIIDESGMPKERFSAEFPKEGPSILRIQQVVRGDSAAYFCASSPGTGGYEQYFGPGTRLTVT.

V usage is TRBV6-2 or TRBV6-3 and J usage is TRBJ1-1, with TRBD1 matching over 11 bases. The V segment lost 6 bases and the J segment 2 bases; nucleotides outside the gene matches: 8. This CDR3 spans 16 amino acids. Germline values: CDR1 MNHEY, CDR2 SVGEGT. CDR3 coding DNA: TGTGCCAGCAGCCGTCCCGGGACAGGGGGAAACACTGAAGCTTTCTTT. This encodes CASSRPGTGGNTEAFF.

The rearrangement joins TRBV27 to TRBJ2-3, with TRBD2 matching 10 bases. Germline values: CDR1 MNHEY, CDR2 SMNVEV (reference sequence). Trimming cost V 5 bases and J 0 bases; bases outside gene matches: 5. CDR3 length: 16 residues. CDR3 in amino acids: CASSAELAGSTDTQYF. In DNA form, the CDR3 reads TGTGCCAGCAGTGCCGAACTAGCGGGGAGCACAGATACGCAGTATTTT.

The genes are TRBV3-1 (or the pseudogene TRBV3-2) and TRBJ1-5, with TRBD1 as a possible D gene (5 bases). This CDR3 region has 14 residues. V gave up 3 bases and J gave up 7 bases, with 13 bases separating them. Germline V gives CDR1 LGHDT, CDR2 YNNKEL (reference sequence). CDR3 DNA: TGTGCCAGCAGCCACAACGGGGGGGACCAGCCCCAGCATTTT. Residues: CASSHNGGDQPQHF.

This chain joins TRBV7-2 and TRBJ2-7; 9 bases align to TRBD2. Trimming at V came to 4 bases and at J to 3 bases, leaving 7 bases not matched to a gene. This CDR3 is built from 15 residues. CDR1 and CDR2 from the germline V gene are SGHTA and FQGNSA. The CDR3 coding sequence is TGTGCCAGCAGCTCCCCCGGTAGCGGGGGCTACGAGCAGTACTTC. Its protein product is CASSSPGSGGYEQYF.

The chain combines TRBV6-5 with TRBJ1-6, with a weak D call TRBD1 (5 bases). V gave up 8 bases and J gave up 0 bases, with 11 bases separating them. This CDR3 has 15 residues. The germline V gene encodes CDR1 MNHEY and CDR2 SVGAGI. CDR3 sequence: CASRGDSSYNSPLHF. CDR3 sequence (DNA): TGTGCCAGCCGGGGGGATAGCTCCTATAATTCACCCCTCCACTTT.

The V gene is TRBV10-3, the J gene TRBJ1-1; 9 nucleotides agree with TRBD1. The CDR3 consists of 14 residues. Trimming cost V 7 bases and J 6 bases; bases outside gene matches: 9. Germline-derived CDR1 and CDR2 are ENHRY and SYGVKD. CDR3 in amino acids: CAITRDRVSSEAFF. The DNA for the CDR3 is TGTGCCATCACCAGGGACAGGGTCTCTTCTGAAGCTTTCTTT.

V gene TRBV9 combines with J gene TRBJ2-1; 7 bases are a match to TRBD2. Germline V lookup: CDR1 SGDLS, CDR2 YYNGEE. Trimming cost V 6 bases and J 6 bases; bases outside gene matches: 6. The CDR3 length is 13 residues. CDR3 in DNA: TGTGCCAGCACCATCCCGGGGGGCAATGAGCAGTTCTTC. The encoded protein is CASTIPGGNEQFF. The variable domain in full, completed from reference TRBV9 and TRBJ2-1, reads DSGVTQTPKHLITATGQRVTLRCSPRSGDLSVYWYQQSLDQGLQFLIQYYNGEERAKGNILERFSAQQFPDLHSELNLSSLELGDSALYFCASTIPGGNEQFFGPGTRLTVL.

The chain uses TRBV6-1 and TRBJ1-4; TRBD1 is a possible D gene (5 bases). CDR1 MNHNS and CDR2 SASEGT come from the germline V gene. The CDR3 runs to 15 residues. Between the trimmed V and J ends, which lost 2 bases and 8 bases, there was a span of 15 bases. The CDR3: CASSEWTGGTEKLFF. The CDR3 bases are TGTGCCAGCAGTGAATGGACCGGGGGAACGGAAAAACTGTTTTTT.

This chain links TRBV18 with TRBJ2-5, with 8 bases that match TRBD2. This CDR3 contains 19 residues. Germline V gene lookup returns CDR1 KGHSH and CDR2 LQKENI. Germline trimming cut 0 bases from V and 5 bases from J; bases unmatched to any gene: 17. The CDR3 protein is CASSPPVGERRGARETQYF. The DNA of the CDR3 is TGTGCCAGCTCACCACCAGTCGGGGAGCGGCGGGGGGCACGGGAGACCCAGTACTTC.

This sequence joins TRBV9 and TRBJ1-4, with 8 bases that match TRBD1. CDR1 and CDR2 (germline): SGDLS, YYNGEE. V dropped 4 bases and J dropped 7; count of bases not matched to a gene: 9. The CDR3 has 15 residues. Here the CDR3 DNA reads TGTGCCAGCAGCCCGCGGACAGGGTGGGGTGAAAAACTGTTTTTT. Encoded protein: CASSPRTGWGEKLFF.

CDR3 region: CAISEGDRGAFF. Here the CDR3 DNA reads TGTGCCATCAGTGAGGGGGACAGGGGTGCTTTCTTT. The chain employs TRBV10-3 and TRBJ1-1; 10 bases are a match to TRBD1. Germline-derived CDR1 and CDR2 are ENHRY and SYGVKD. This CDR3 has 12 amino acids. V lost 2 bases, J lost 11 bases, and 2 bases stayed unmatched.

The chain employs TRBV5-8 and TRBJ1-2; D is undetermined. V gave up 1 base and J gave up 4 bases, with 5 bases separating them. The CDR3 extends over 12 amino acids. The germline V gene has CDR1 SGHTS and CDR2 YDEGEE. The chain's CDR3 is CASSLNRYGYTF. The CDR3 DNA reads TGTGCCAGCAGCTTGAACCGCTATGGCTACACCTTC.

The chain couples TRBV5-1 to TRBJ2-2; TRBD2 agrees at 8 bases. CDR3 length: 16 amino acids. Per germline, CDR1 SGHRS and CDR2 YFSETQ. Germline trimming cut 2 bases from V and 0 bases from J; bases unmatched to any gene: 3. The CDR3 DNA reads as TGCGCCAGCAGCTTATTAGCGGGGACGAACACCGGGGAGCTGTTTTTT. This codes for CASSLLAGTNTGELFF.

CDR3 nucleotides: TGTGCCAGTGGACAGGGTTTCTCCGAGCAGTACTTC. Encoded protein: CASGQGFSEQYF. This chain joins TRBV2 and TRBJ2-7; 8 nucleotides line up with TRBD1. The CDR3 length is 12 residues. With 9 bases clipped from V and 6 bases from J, the junction kept 7 bases outside the gene matches. CDR1 is SNHLY and CDR2 is FYNNEI in the germline V gene.

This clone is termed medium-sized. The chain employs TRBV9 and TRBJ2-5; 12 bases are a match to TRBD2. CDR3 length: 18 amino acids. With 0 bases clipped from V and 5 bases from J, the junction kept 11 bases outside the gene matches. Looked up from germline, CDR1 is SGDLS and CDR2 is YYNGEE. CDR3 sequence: CASSVGRRLAGEGETQYF. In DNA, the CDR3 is TGTGCCAGCAGCGTAGGTAGACGACTAGCGGGAGAAGGGGAGACCCAGTACTTC. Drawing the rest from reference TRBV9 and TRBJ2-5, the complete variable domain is DSGVTQTPKHLITATGQRVTLRCSPRSGDLSVYWYQQSLDQGLQFLIQYYNGEERAKGNILERFSAQQFPDLHSELNLSSLELGDSALYFCASSVGRRLAGEGETQYFGPGTRLLVL.